One sample yielded the 10 T cell receptor beta chains listed below, sequenced in a study of T cell responses to AZD1222 COVID-19 vaccine. Clones were sequenced by immunoSEQ multiplex PCR, and TCRdb holds only the in-frame ones, with some missing. The top ten clones hold around 7.1% of a sample with approximately 77,000 clones, 90% to 95% of them seen once. The specimen was peripheral blood, collected on day 0 of MenACWY control vaccination. These receptors originate from an adult in good health.

The chain has TRBV28 and TRBJ1-4; D is undetermined. The CDR3 contains 13 residues. Between the trimmed V and J ends, which lost 5 bases and 5 bases, there was a span of 9 bases. Per the germline V gene, CDR1 is MDHEN and CDR2 is SYDVKM. CDR3 residues: CASSNNRNEKLFF. In DNA, the CDR3 is TGTGCCAGCAGTAATAACCGAAATGAAAAACTGTTTTTT.

CDR3 coding DNA: TGTGCCAGCAGTGGTACCTACGAGCAGTACTTC. This codes for CASSGTYEQYF. The V call is TRBV2, the J call TRBJ2-7, with no clear D. The CDR3 covers 11 residues. The germline V gene encodes CDR1 SNHLY and CDR2 FYNNEI. V lost 4 bases to trimming and J lost 2 bases, with 3 bases between them.

The V and J genes are TRBV7-9 and TRBJ1-2; 8 bases agree with TRBD1. J lost 5 bases, V lost 3 bases, and 5 bases had no gene match. The CDR3 contains 14 residues. The germline gives CDR1 SEHNR, CDR2 FQNEAQ (reference sequence). The CDR3 region has the DNA TGTGCCAGCAGCTTCCCCGGACAGGGATATGGCTACACCTTC. It specifies CASSFPGQGYGYTF.

The chain links TRBV5-1 to TRBJ2-7; possible D gene TRBD1, 6 bases. CDR3 length equals 12 residues. Trimming pared 5 bases from V and 6 bases from J, leaving 12 bases between. Looked up from germline, CDR1 is SGHRS and CDR2 is YFSETQ. The CDR3 reads CASRFTGSEQYF. The CDR3 coding sequence is TGCGCCAGCAGGTTTACAGGGAGCGAGCAGTACTTC.

The chain has TRBV19 and TRBJ1-5; 9 bases are a match to TRBD1. Germline values: CDR1 LNHDA, CDR2 SQIVND (reference sequence). The CDR3 runs 16 residues. V shed 5 bases, J shed 1 base, and the junction held 6 bases outside the gene matches. The CDR3 sequence: CASSEQGAWSNQPQHF. The CDR3 DNA follows: TGTGCCAGTAGTGAACAGGGGGCTTGGAGCAATCAGCCCCAGCATTTT.

V usage is TRBV19 and J usage is TRBJ2-7, with 12 bases lining up with TRBD2. Looked up from germline, CDR1 is LNHDA and CDR2 is SQIVND (reference sequence). The ends lost 6 bases at V and 6 bases at J; junction bases unmatched: 9. CDR3 size: 15 residues. CDR3 amino acids: CASRDLAGGPGEQYF. CDR3 in DNA: TGTGCCAGTAGGGATCTAGCGGGAGGGCCGGGCGAGCAGTACTTC.

The CDR3 here is CASSPPMGRTEGSGYTF. CDR3 DNA: TGTGCCAGCAGCCCGCCGATGGGCCGGACGGAGGGGAGTGGCTACACCTTC. The chain carries TRBV5-4 and TRBJ1-2; perhaps TRBD1 as D (5 bases). V was pared by 4 bases and J by 7 bases, with 26 bases between. The CDR3 is 17 amino acids. In germline, CDR1 is SGHNT, CDR2 YYREEE (reference sequence).

The CDR3 here is CASSPGLEETQYF. CDR3 sequence (DNA): TGCGCCAGCAGCCCAGGACTAGAAGAGACCCAGTACTTC. The chain uses TRBV4-1 and TRBJ2-5; 7 bases align to TRBD2. The CDR3 is 13 residues long. V dropped 4 bases and J dropped 3; count of bases not matched to a gene: 2. In germline, CDR1 is MGHRA, CDR2 YSYEKL.

The gene calls are TRBV4-1 and TRBJ2-7, with D maybe TRBD1 (6 bases). CDR1 is MGHRA and CDR2 is YSYEKL in the germline V gene. V was shortened by 0 bases and J by 5 bases, with 14 bases between the two germline ends. The CDR3 length is 15 residues. DNA of the CDR3: TGCGCCAGCAGCCAAGAACAGGGTTTCCGCGACGAGCAGTACTTC. It codes for CASSQEQGFRDEQYF.

The gene calls are TRBV28 and TRBJ2-7, with TRBD1 identical over 7 bases. CDR3 size: 13 residues. Germline V gives CDR1 MDHEN, CDR2 SYDVKM. V lost 2 bases and J lost 5; bases outside the gene matches: 3. The CDR3 region is CASSLAGGNEQYF. CDR3 nucleotides: TGTGCCAGCAGTTTAGCAGGGGGAAACGAGCAGTACTTC.